One sample yielded the 16 T cell receptor beta chains listed below, sequenced in a study of long-term antiretroviral therapy in people with HIV. The assay used was immunoSEQ (version v3.0), run at survey level. The protocol was immunoSEQ multiplex PCR, while the TCRdb copy is restricted to in-frame clones and leaves out a portion. The profile covers over 20,000 clones, with approximately 82% appearing a single time and 4.5% to 5.5% taken by the ten largest. The sequenced sample was unsorted PBMCs, obtained 3 years after starting antiretroviral therapy. The receptors come from a man aged 18-30 years with HIV.

This clone was observed once. This chain joins TRBV7-6 and TRBJ2-3; possibly TRBD1 for D (6 bases). The V end lost 5 bases, the J end lost 2 bases, and 14 bases lay between the germline ends. Per the germline V gene, CDR1 is SGHVS and CDR2 is FNYEAQ. The CDR3 is made up of 15 amino acids. The CDR3 reads CASSGPGAHTDTQYF. The CDR3 nucleotides read TGTGCCAGCAGCGGGCCAGGGGCACACACAGATACGCAGTATTTT.

The CDR3 loop is CAASGRNTGELFF. Here the CDR3 DNA reads TGTGCCGCTAGCGGGAGGAACACCGGGGAGCTGTTTTTT. The chain uses TRBV19 and TRBJ2-2; TRBD2 matches 10 bases. The CDR3 consists of 13 residues. Germline CDR1 LNHDA, CDR2 SQIVND (reference sequence). J gave up 1 base and V 11 bases, and 1 base lay outside the gene matches. Full variable domain (rest looked up from reference TRBV19 and TRBJ2-2): DGGITQSPKYLFRKEGQNVTLSCEQNLNHDAMYWYRQDPGQGLRLIYYSQIVNDFQKGDIAEGYSVSREKKESFPLTVTSAQKNPTAFYLCAASGRNTGELFFGEGSRLTVL.

The genes are TRBV9 and TRBJ2-1, with 8 nucleotides matching TRBD2. The CDR3 runs to 14 residues. Per germline, CDR1 SGDLS and CDR2 YYNGEE. V trimming: 4 bases; J trimming: 8 bases; junction bases outside the gene matches: 8. Here the CDR3 DNA reads TGTGCCAGCAGCTCGCGACTAGCGACCTATGAGCAGTTCTTC. Protein sequence: CASSSRLATYEQFF.

J is TRBJ2-5 and V is TRBV25-1; the match to TRBD2 covers 7 bases. Gene TRBJ2-7 matches the end of the DNA better, so the J call may be wrong. The germline V gene has CDR1 MGHDK and CDR2 SYGVNS. This CDR3 region has 16 residues. Written as DNA, the CDR3 is TGTGCCAGCAGTGAATATTCCCAGCGGGGCACCTACGAGCAGTACTTC. This gives the protein CASSEYSQRGTYEQYF.

The chain joins TRBV5-4 to TRBJ2-5; no clear D. CDR3 length: 13 residues. CDR1 SGHNT and CDR2 YYREEE come from the germline V gene (reference sequence). V lost 2 bases, J lost 4 bases, and 9 bases lay in between. The CDR3, as DNA: TGTGCCAGCAGCTTCGACCGGCTAGAGACCCAGTACTTC. Translating it yields CASSFDRLETQYF.

This chain's CDR3 is CASSWDRPLTSTDTQYF. The CDR3 bases are TGTGCCAGCAGCTGGGATAGACCCCTGACGTCCACAGATACGCAGTATTTT. The chain couples TRBV7-2 to TRBJ2-3; D unclear. V was pared by 4 bases and J by 2 bases, with 19 bases between. This CDR3 contains 17 residues. CDR1 is SGHTA and CDR2 is FQGNSA in the germline V gene.

V usage is TRBV9 and J usage is TRBJ2-2; TRBD2 aligns across 7 bases. The length of the CDR3 is 16 residues. Germline V gene data show CDR1 as SGDLS and CDR2 as YYNGEE. J was trimmed by 1 base and V by 0 bases; bases with no gene match: 3. The CDR3 sequence: CASSVGGGGNTGELFF. As DNA, the CDR3 is TGTGCCAGCAGCGTAGGAGGCGGGGGGAACACCGGGGAGCTGTTTTTT.

The chain combines TRBV5-4 with TRBJ1-6, with D possibly TRBD1 on 6 matching bases. This CDR3 is built from 17 residues. Between the trimmed V and J ends, which lost 4 bases and 4 bases, there was a span of 18 bases. Germline-derived CDR1 and CDR2 are SGHNT and YYREEE (reference sequence). The CDR3 loop is CASSKGGSLAYNSPLHF. CDR3 sequence (DNA): TGTGCCAGCAGCAAGGGGGGTTCCCTCGCTTATAATTCACCCCTCCACTTT.

The gene calls are TRBV7-6 and TRBJ1-4; a possible D gene is TRBD1 (5 bases). Germline CDR1 and CDR2: SGHVS and FNYEAQ. CDR3 length: 18 residues. The V end lost 1 base, the J end lost 10 bases, and 25 bases lay between the germline ends. CDR3 sequence reads: CASSLVAGAGQAGGKLFF. The CDR3 region has the DNA TGTGCCAGCAGCTTAGTGGCGGGAGCAGGGCAAGCCGGGGGAAAACTGTTTTTT.

This chain links TRBV9 with TRBJ1-3, with 7 bases aligning to TRBD1. V shed 0 bases and J 2 bases; nucleotides not matched to a gene: 2. Germline CDR1 and CDR2: SGDLS and YYNGEE. The CDR3 has 15 amino acids. For the CDR3, the DNA is TGTGCCAGCAGCGTAGCGAGGGGGCCTGGAAACACCATATATTTT. Amino acids: CASSVARGPGNTIYF.

This chain joins TRBV29-1 and TRBJ2-1, with D perhaps matching TRBD1 or TRBD2 (5 bases each). Trimming left V 4 bases short and J 7 bases short, with 14 bases between. The CDR3 has 13 residues. Germline CDR1 is SQVTM and CDR2 is ANQGSEA. CDR3: CSVGGAGTNEQFF. The CDR3 nucleotides read TGCAGCGTTGGAGGAGCAGGGACGAATGAGCAGTTCTTC.

The chain has TRBV5-5 and TRBJ1-2; D uncertain. CDR3 length: 13 residues. Germline V lookup: CDR1 SGHKS, CDR2 YYEKEE (reference sequence). Trimming stripped 0 bases from V and 2 bases from J, with 5 bases between. Here the CDR3 reads CASSLVVNYGYTF. Here the CDR3 DNA reads TGTGCCAGCAGCTTGGTAGTCAACTATGGCTACACCTTC.

The chain is built from TRBV5-1 and TRBJ2-7; D call uncertain. CDR1 and CDR2 from the germline V gene are SGHRS and YFSETQ. V gave up 0 bases and J gave up 2 bases, with 12 bases separating them. The CDR3 sequence is 15 residues long. The CDR3 DNA follows: TGCGCCAGCAGCTTGGATAGAACATTCCCCTACGAGCAGTACTTC. It yields the protein CASSLDRTFPYEQYF.

The chain is built from TRBV9 and TRBJ1-3; D might be TRBD1 (6 bases). Germline values: CDR1 SGDLS, CDR2 YYNGEE. V lost 4 bases and J lost 0, with 17 bases in between. The CDR3 covers 17 residues. This chain's CDR3 is CASSINRDQRSGNTIYF. The CDR3 DNA sequence: TGTGCCAGCAGCATCAACAGGGATCAGCGCTCTGGAAACACCATATATTTT.

The V call is TRBV4-1, the J call TRBJ1-5; the match to TRBD1 covers 7 bases. Unmatched junction bases numbered 3, after V lost 4 bases and J lost 6 bases. Germline CDR1 reads MGHRA; CDR2 reads YSYEKL. The CDR3 is 13 amino acids. For the CDR3, the DNA is TGCGCCAGCAGCCGAACAGGGGCTCAGCCCCAGCATTTT. It is translated as CASSRTGAQPQHF.

This sequence joins TRBV5-1 and TRBJ1-1; 8 bases line up with TRBD1. Trimming at V came to 4 bases and at J to 1 base, leaving 6 bases not matched to a gene. Per the germline V gene, CDR1 is SGHRS and CDR2 is YFSETQ. The CDR3 contains 15 residues. The CDR3 bases are TGCGCCAGCAGCACCCAGGGGGCGGGGAACACTGAAGCTTTCTTT. Translated, it gives CASSTQGAGNTEAFF.